The 8 T cell receptor beta chains below were found in one sample sequenced in a study of CD8 T cells in Susac syndrome. Reverse transcription of roughly 0.5 to 1 ug RNA used random hexamers. Each CDR3 protein gets one entry after TCRdb re-called the immunoSEQ multiplex PCR reads with MiXCR. The table has 150,000 to 180,000 distinct CDR3 sequences, nearly 97% seen once. The sample consisted of CD8+ T cells from PBMCs. These receptors were obtained from a human donor with multiple sclerosis.

With respect to this clonotype: One junction end does not reproduce the germline sequence, and a read error may be involved. The V gene is TRBV2, the J gene TRBJ1-2; TRBD1 aligns across 7 bases. Germline CDR1 and CDR2: SNHLY and FYNNEI. This CDR3 comprises 15 residues. Written as DNA, the CDR3 is TGTGCCCGCAGACAGGGACAAGGAGACCTCTATGGCTACACCTTC. Amino acid sequence: CARRQGQGDLYGYTF. Together with reference TRBV2 and TRBJ1-2, the CDR3 gives the full variable domain: EPEVTQTPSHQVTQMGQEVILRCVPISNHLYFYWYRQILGQKVEFLVSFYNNEISEKSEIFDDQFSVERPDGSNFTLKIRSTKLEDSAMYFCARRQGQGDLYGYTFGSGTRLTVV.

V gene TRBV13 combines with J gene TRBJ1-1, with D unresolved. Trimming cost V 3 bases and J 1 base, with 6 bases left between them. The CDR3 runs 13 residues. Germline values: CDR1 PRHDT, CDR2 FYEKMQ (reference sequence). The chain's CDR3 is CASSLEWNTEAFF. The CDR3 nucleotides read TGTGCCAGCAGCTTGGAGTGGAACACTGAAGCTTTCTTT. Using reference TRBV13 and TRBJ1-1 for the parts outside the CDR3, the full variable domain is AAGVIQSPRHLIKEKRETATLKCYPIPRHDTVYWYQQGPGQDPQFLISFYEKMQSDKGSIPDRFSAQQFSDYHSELNMSSLELGDSALYFCASSLEWNTEAFFGQGTRLTVV.

This clonotype was picked up one time. CDR3 sequence: CSANPTGGYGYNEQFF. CDR3 bases: TGCAGTGCTAACCCCACGGGGGGCTACGGGTACAATGAGCAGTTCTTC. The V and J genes are TRBV20-1 and TRBJ2-1; tentative D call: TRBD2 (7 bases). V lost 4 bases and J lost 4, with 20 bases in between. Germline V gene sequence: CDR1 DFQATT, CDR2 SNEGSKA (reference sequence). This CDR3 spans 16 amino acids.

The chain is built from TRBV18 and TRBJ1-1; D not certain. V lost 3 bases, J lost 0 bases, and 5 bases lay in between. This CDR3 has 13 amino acids. CDR1 is KGHSH, CDR2 LQKENI, per germline. CDR3 in amino acids: CASSPAMNTEAFF. The CDR3 nucleotides are TGTGCCAGCTCACCCGCTATGAACACTGAAGCTTTCTTT.

The rearrangement links TRBV7-2 to TRBJ2-3; no firm D call. The CDR3 has 15 residues. Trimming shortened V by 1 base and J by 3 bases, and 11 bases separated the two germline ends. Germline lookup yields CDR1 SGHTA and CDR2 FQGNSA. CDR3 protein: CASSLGVARTDTQYF. CDR3 bases: TGTGCCAGCAGCTTAGGGGTTGCTAGAACAGATACGCAGTATTTT.

The chain couples TRBV7-2 to TRBJ2-1; 8 nucleotides agree with TRBD2. CDR1 SGHTA and CDR2 FQGNSA come from the germline V gene. With V trimmed by 0 bases and J by 2 bases, 3 bases remained unmatched. This CDR3 comprises 16 residues. The CDR3 sequence is CASSLASGEPYNEQFF. The CDR3 DNA reads TGTGCCAGCAGCTTAGCTAGCGGGGAGCCCTACAATGAGCAGTTCTTC.

This chain links TRBV27 with TRBJ2-2; 10 bases match TRBD2. Germline values: CDR1 MNHEY, CDR2 SMNVEV (reference sequence). This CDR3 spans 17 amino acids. Trimming took 3 bases from V and 4 from J; bases not matched to a gene: 8. Here the CDR3 reads CASSFSLAGARTGELFF. The CDR3 DNA sequence: TGTGCCAGCAGTTTCAGTCTAGCGGGGGCCCGCACCGGGGAGCTGTTTTTT.

The V and J genes are TRBV24-1 and TRBJ2-3, with D possibly matching TRBD1 (5 bases). V shed 5 bases and J shed 4 bases, with 12 bases lying between them. The CDR3 loop spans 14 amino acids. The germline CDR1 and CDR2 sequences are KGHDR and SFDVKD. CDR3: CATSVNRPPDTQYF. CDR3 nucleotide sequence: TGTGCCACCAGTGTGAACAGGCCCCCAGATACGCAGTATTTT.